These 10 T cell receptor beta chains were sequenced from one sample in a study of shared clonotypes between healthy human individuals. Libraries were prepared by immunoSEQ multiplex PCR; TCRdb keeps only in-frame clonotypes and omits some of them. The sample shows around 1,900,000 clones, around 95% of them seen only once. Terminally differentiated effector memory CD45RA+ cells were excluded from the naive CD8 cells, which were CD45RO-negative and positively selected for CCR7. The sample was naive CD8+ T cells from PBMCs. Source of these receptors: a man aged 18 to 29 in good health. Some clones in this sample may be carry-over from other donors' samples.

J is TRBJ2-1 and V is TRBV11-3; 9 nucleotides agree with TRBD1. Germline V gene sequence: CDR1 SGHNT, CDR2 YENEEA. Unmatched junction bases numbered 4, after V lost 4 bases and J lost 3 bases. The CDR3 has 15 amino acids. Here the CDR3 reads CASSSRTGDYNEQFF. As DNA, the CDR3 is TGTGCCAGCAGCTCCCGGACAGGGGACTACAATGAGCAGTTCTTC. The full variable domain, its missing parts supplied by reference TRBV11-3 and TRBJ2-1, is EAGVVQSPRYKIIEKKQPVAFWCNPISGHNTLYWYLQNLGQGPELLIRYENEEAVDDSQLPKDRFSAERLKGVDSTLKIQPAELGDSAVYLCASSSRTGDYNEQFFGPGTRLTVL.

This clone is a singleton in its sample. The CDR3 loop reads CASSSTQGGMYEQYF. DNA of the CDR3: TGTGCCAGCAGCTCCACACAGGGGGGGATGTACGAGCAGTACTTC. The chain carries TRBV11-2 and TRBJ2-7, with D perhaps TRBD1 (8 bases). The V and J ends lost 4 bases and 4 bases respectively, with 17 bases between them. CDR3 size: 15 residues. Germline V CDR1 and CDR2: SGHAT, FQNNGV.

This chain uses TRBV6-6 with TRBJ1-1; possible D gene TRBD1, 6 bases. The germline V and J ends were trimmed by 11 bases and 5 bases, with 18 bases remaining between them. CDR3 length: 13 residues. The germline CDR1 and CDR2 sequences are MNHNY and SVGAGI (reference sequence). The CDR3 DNA follows: TGTGCCGCCCGGGGGGGCAGGGGAACTGAAGCTTTCTTT. Its protein is CAARGGRGTEAFF.

The chain uses TRBV13 and TRBJ2-7; 9 bases align to TRBD2. This CDR3 has 15 residues. From germline, CDR1 is PRHDT and CDR2 FYEKMQ (reference sequence). V was clipped by 5 bases and J by 6 bases; unmatched bases: 11. The CDR3, as DNA: TGTGCCAGCAGCCCCGGAGGGCTAGCGGGAAGCGAGCAGTACTTC. This codes for CASSPGGLAGSEQYF.

This chain uses TRBV2 with TRBJ1-1; 7 positions agree with TRBD1. This CDR3 has 13 residues. The junction had 8 bases not matched to a gene; V was cut back by 7 bases and J by 6 bases. Germline CDR1 SNHLY, CDR2 FYNNEI. The CDR3 loop is CASKPGGGAEAFF. The CDR3 DNA reads TGTGCCAGCAAACCAGGGGGAGGCGCTGAAGCTTTCTTT.

V usage is TRBV4-1 and J usage is TRBJ2-7; 8 bases are shared with TRBD1. Germline loops: CDR1 MGHRA, CDR2 YSYEKL. Losses at the gene ends were 4 bases for V and 4 bases for J; bases not matched to a gene: 6. The CDR3 runs 14 residues. For the CDR3, the DNA is TGCGCCAGCAGCCTTCGACAGGGGAAATACGAGCAGTACTTC. Its protein product is CASSLRQGKYEQYF.

Concerning this clone itself: The sample holds other DNA sequences that translate to the same CDR3. The chain joins TRBV7-9 to TRBJ1-1; D may be TRBD1 (6 bases). V was trimmed by 5 bases and J by 5 bases, leaving 9 bases between them. The CDR3 runs to 12 residues. Germline V lookup: CDR1 SEHNR, CDR2 FQNEAQ (reference sequence). The CDR3 region has the DNA TGTGCCAGCAGCCTCGGGACAACTGAAGCTTTCTTT. Its protein product is CASSLGTTEAFF.

Worth noting for this clone: Other DNA sequences within the sample encode an identical CDR3. V is TRBV27 and J is TRBJ1-2; D gene unclear. Germline CDR1 and CDR2: MNHEY and SMNVEV (reference sequence). This CDR3 region has 14 residues. The germline V and J ends were trimmed by 5 bases and 4 bases, with 14 bases remaining between them. The CDR3 DNA reads as TGTGCCAGCAGTCCCCTCGGGCAGCTCTATGGCTACACCTTC. Protein sequence: CASSPLGQLYGYTF.

V is TRBV30 and J is TRBJ2-1; D possibly corresponds to TRBD2 (5 bases). V was cut by 6 bases and J by 3 bases, with 6 bases left in between. The CDR3 length is 11 residues. CDR1 is GTSNPN, CDR2 SVGIG, per germline (reference sequence). In nucleotides, the CDR3 is TGTGCCTGTGACTACTACAATGAGCAGTTCTTC. Its protein product is CACDYYNEQFF.

V usage is TRBV28 and J usage is TRBJ1-2; D is ambiguous. The length of the CDR3 is 17 residues. The germline gives CDR1 MDHEN, CDR2 SYDVKM. Deletions cut 0 bases from V and 2 bases from J, with 16 bases between. CDR3 region: CASSLWAEKSRNYGYTF. The CDR3 DNA is TGTGCCAGCAGTTTATGGGCAGAGAAATCAAGAAACTATGGCTACACCTTC.